This entry lists 29 T cell receptor beta chains sequenced from one sample in a study of early T cells in non-severe SARS-CoV-2 infection. MiXCR, run by TCRdb on the 5' RACE reads, gives a single entry per CDR3 protein. The sample comprises 20,000 to 25,000 distinct CDR3 sequences, around 5.2% of which are singletons, and 9.5% to 12% rests with the top ten. Sequencing was performed on whole blood. These receptor sequences come from an adult who was a healthcare worker with PCR-confirmed SARS-CoV-2 infection or an uninfected control (not recorded which).

There are many counts of this clonotype. V gene TRBV5-1 combines with J gene TRBJ2-7; possibly TRBD1 for D (6 bases). The CDR3 covers 14 residues. Germline V lookup: CDR1 SGHRS, CDR2 YFSETQ. The V end was cut by 3 bases, the J end by 3 bases, with 13 bases between. CDR3 DNA: TGCGCCAGCAGCTCACGGACAGCAGACTACGAGCAGTACTTC. Protein sequence: CASSSRTADYEQYF. The entire variable domain, with the rest obtained from reference TRBV5-1 and TRBJ2-7, is as follows: KAGVTQTPRYLIKTRGQQVTLSCSPISGHRSVSWYQQTPGQGLQFLFEYFSETQRNKGNFPGRFSGRQFSNSRSEMNVSTLELGDSALYLCASSSRTADYEQYFGPGTRLTVT.

This clonotype was seen many times. V and J are TRBV10-3 and TRBJ1-5, with D tentatively TRBD1 (6 bases). The germline CDR1 and CDR2 sequences are ENHRY and SYGVKD. The CDR3 is 16 amino acids. Trimming took 2 bases from V and 7 from J, leaving 18 bases between them. As DNA, the CDR3 is TGTGCCATCAGTGAGATGCTACAGGGAAGCAGCCAGCCCCAGCATTTT. Translating gives CAISEMLQGSSQPQHF.

This clonotype was seen only a few times. The chain recombines TRBV19 with TRBJ2-7; TRBD2 matches 10 bases. The CDR3 runs 15 residues. The germline CDR1 and CDR2 sequences are LNHDA and SQIVND (reference sequence). Unmatched junction bases numbered 9, after V lost 6 bases and J lost 4 bases. The CDR3: CASSGGWTSGYEQYF. As DNA, the CDR3 is TGTGCCAGTAGCGGGGGCTGGACTAGCGGATACGAGCAGTACTTC.

The chain links TRBV7-6 to TRBJ2-1; 12 bases align to TRBD2. Germline CDR1 is SGHVS and CDR2 is FNYEAQ. The CDR3 extends over 15 amino acids. Losses at the gene ends were 8 bases for V and 4 bases for J; bases not matched to a gene: 6. The CDR3 bases are TGTGCCAGCTTGAGCGGGACTAGCGGGTACAATGAGCAGTTCTTC. Its translation: CASLSGTSGYNEQFF.

The chain links TRBV7-2 to TRBJ2-2; D tentatively reads TRBD1 or TRBD2 (7 bases each). Trimming pared 7 bases from V and 3 bases from J, leaving 18 bases between. CDR3 length equals 16 residues. Germline V gene sequence: CDR1 SGHTA, CDR2 FQGNSA. CDR3 DNA sequence: TGTGCCAGCATCCTCCGGGGAGGGGGCGACACCGGGGAGCTGTTTTTT. It yields the protein CASILRGGGDTGELFF.

At least ten counts were recorded for this clonotype. V and J are TRBV29-1 and TRBJ2-3, with 10 bases fitting TRBD2. The V gene end was trimmed by 7 bases and the J gene end by 3 bases; junction bases not matched to a gene: 4. This CDR3 is 13 amino acids long. Germline loops: CDR1 SQVTM, CDR2 ANQGSEA. CDR3 loop: CSGRGLATDTQYF. In DNA form, the CDR3 reads TGCAGCGGGAGGGGACTAGCGACAGATACGCAGTATTTT.

By share of the sample, this clonotype is medium-sized (0.01 to 0.1%). The chain couples TRBV12-3 or TRBV12-4 to TRBJ1-1; D not resolved. CDR3 size: 15 residues. V was clipped by 6 bases and J by 0 bases, with 14 bases between them. The CDR3 region has the DNA TGTGCCAGCAGCCCCCATGCGGCAGTGAACACTGAAGCTTTCTTT. Its protein is CASSPHAAVNTEAFF.

This clonotype came up once. Possible read error: a much larger clone is one base away. The chain has TRBV13 and TRBJ2-1, with 11 bases that match TRBD2. The V and J ends lost 3 bases and 2 bases, in that order; junction bases with no gene match: 9. The CDR3 spans 18 residues. Germline V lookup: CDR1 PRHDT, CDR2 FYEKMQ (reference sequence). DNA for the CDR3: TGTGCCAGCAGCTTTTCCCCCTTTAGCGGGAGGGCCTACAATGAGCAGTTCTTC. Amino acid sequence: CASSFSPFSGRAYNEQFF.

This clonotype was seen repeatedly, ten times or more. The chain combines TRBV3-1 with TRBJ2-7; TRBD2 matches 8 bases. The CDR3 has 17 amino acids. CDR1 LGHDT and CDR2 YNNKEL come from the germline V gene (reference sequence). V was pared by 3 bases and J by 3 bases, with 13 bases of the junction left unmatched. The CDR3 coding sequence is TGTGCCAGCAGCCAGGGCCCTGGACTAGCCTTCTTCTACGAGCAGTACTTC. Its protein product is CASSQGPGLAFFYEQYF.

The chain recombines TRBV18 with TRBJ2-3; no clear D. This CDR3 contains 13 residues. The germline V gene has CDR1 KGHSH and CDR2 LQKENI. V gave up 0 bases and J gave up 8 bases, with 9 bases separating them. The CDR3: CASSPPAGPTQYF. For the CDR3, the DNA is TGTGCCAGCTCACCACCGGCAGGTCCTACGCAGTATTTT.

This clonotype was counted a few times. V gene TRBV18 combines with J gene TRBJ2-1; perhaps D is TRBD1 or TRBD2 (5 bases each). Germline CDR1 and CDR2: KGHSH and LQKENI. This CDR3 has 13 residues. Trimming stripped 2 bases from V and 8 bases from J, with 10 bases between. The CDR3 DNA reads TGTGCCAGCTCACCAATAGTGGGGGATGAGCAGTTCTTC. Amino acids: CASSPIVGDEQFF.

The rearrangement joins TRBV20-1 to TRBJ2-5; 10 positions match TRBD2. V trimming: 4 bases; J trimming: 5 bases; junction bases outside the gene matches: 10. Germline values: CDR1 DFQATT, CDR2 SNEGSKA (reference sequence). CDR3 length: 15 residues. CDR3 in amino acids: CSATSGSSRWETQYF. The DNA of the CDR3 is TGCAGTGCTACTAGCGGGAGTAGTAGATGGGAGACCCAGTACTTC.

The table lists this clonotype with a few counts. The CDR3 reads CASSPWGGPVYEQYF. Written as DNA, the CDR3 is TGTGCCAGCAGCCCCTGGGGAGGGCCAGTCTACGAGCAGTACTTC. The chain links TRBV5-4 to TRBJ2-7, with 7 bases fitting TRBD2. CDR1 SGHNT and CDR2 YYREEE come from the germline V gene (reference sequence). Trimming removed 4 bases from V and 3 bases from J; junction bases left unmatched: 10. CDR3 length: 15 amino acids.

This clonotype was seen at least ten times. The chain recombines TRBV7-3 with TRBJ2-7, with D hard to call. V lost 2 bases and J 4 bases, leaving 3 bases between the germline ends. The length of the CDR3 is 11 residues. The V gene's germline CDR1 is SGHTA and CDR2 FQGTGA. CDR3 protein: CASSLFYEQYV. The DNA for the CDR3 is TGTGCCAGCAGCTTATTTTACGAGCAGTACGTC.

In its sample, this clonotype was seen a few times. The genes are TRBV20-1 and TRBJ2-1, with TRBD2 matching 7 bases. Germline assignment: CDR1 DFQATT and CDR2 SNEGSKA (reference sequence). V shed 0 bases, J shed 3 bases, and the junction held 14 bases outside the gene matches. CDR3 length equals 18 residues. CDR3: CSAREPGGGTTYYNEQFF. The CDR3 nucleotides are TGCAGTGCTAGAGAACCCGGGGGAGGGACTACCTACTACAATGAGCAGTTCTTC.

This clonotype appeared many times. CDR3 loop: CASSFLAGGSTGELFF. CDR3 DNA: TGTGCCAGCAGCTTCCTAGCGGGAGGCAGCACCGGGGAGCTGTTTTTT. V gene TRBV5-6 combines with J gene TRBJ2-2, with 11 bases that match TRBD2. From germline, CDR1 is SGHDT and CDR2 YYEEEE. The V and J ends lost 2 bases and 4 bases, in that order; junction bases with no gene match: 4. The length of the CDR3 is 16 residues.

The sample holds many counts of this clonotype. The chain uses TRBV10-3 and TRBJ2-5; TRBD1 might be the D (6 bases). The CDR3 loop spans 14 amino acids. Germline V gene data show CDR1 as ENHRY and CDR2 as SYGVKD. V shed 7 bases and J shed 4 bases, with 16 bases lying between them. This chain's CDR3 is CAIKEQGPPETQYF. DNA for the CDR3: TGTGCCATCAAGGAGCAGGGGCCCCCAGAGACCCAGTACTTC.

At least ten counts were recorded for this clonotype. The rearrangement joins TRBV19 to TRBJ1-5, with D tentatively TRBD1 (6 bases). Germline V lookup: CDR1 LNHDA, CDR2 SQIVND (reference sequence). Trimming pared 10 bases from V and 3 bases from J, leaving 13 bases between. The CDR3 is made up of 13 amino acids. CDR3 DNA: TGTGCCACCGCCTCAGGGGACAATCAGCCCCAGCATTTT. Translating gives CATASGDNQPQHF.

This clonotype appeared many times. The V gene is TRBV4-2, the J gene TRBJ1-1; no reliable D call. CDR3 length equals 14 residues. The germline CDR1 and CDR2 sequences are LGHNA and YNFKEQ. Trimming took off 1 base at V and 6 bases at J, with 12 bases between the two ends. The CDR3 is CASSQGSAYAEAFF. The CDR3 region has the DNA TGTGCCAGCAGCCAAGGGTCGGCTTACGCTGAAGCTTTCTTT.

This clonotype was counted ten times or more. The rearrangement uses TRBV20-1 and TRBJ2-7, with D perhaps TRBD2 (5 bases). Trimming took 2 bases from V and 6 from J, leaving 20 bases between them. The CDR3 spans 15 residues. Germline-derived CDR1 and CDR2 are DFQATT and SNEGSKA (reference sequence). CDR3 loop: CSARQLGEDRGEQYF. The CDR3 coding sequence is TGCAGTGCTAGACAACTGGGAGAGGACCGGGGCGAGCAGTACTTC.

This clonotype has at least ten counts. CDR3 coding DNA: TGTGCCAGCAGTTTAAGGTTTCCCAGCTTGGCAGATGGATCAGACTGCGAGCAGTACTTC. It translates to CASSLRFPSLADGSDCEQYF. V usage is TRBV28 and J usage is TRBJ2-7; D call uncertain. CDR1 is MDHEN and CDR2 is SYDVKM in the germline V gene. The CDR3 runs 20 residues. V gave up 2 bases and J gave up 6 bases, with 32 bases separating them.

In its sample, this clonotype is medium-sized (0.01 to 0.1%). This sequence joins TRBV10-3 and TRBJ2-7; D is ambiguous. This CDR3 is built from 11 residues. Germline CDR1 is ENHRY and CDR2 is SYGVKD. The CDR3 loop is CAISESTEVRV. The DNA for the CDR3 is TGTGCCATCAGTGAGTCGACTGAGGTACGCGTC.

V usage is TRBV7-2 and J usage is TRBJ2-5; D might be TRBD1 (5 bases). The V gene's germline CDR1 is SGHTA and CDR2 FQGNSA. V was clipped by 2 bases and J by 2 bases, with 6 bases between them. The CDR3 loop spans 13 amino acids. CDR3 DNA: TGTGCCAGCAGCTTAAGGGGTCAAGAGACCCAGTACTTC. Its translation is CASSLRGQETQYF.

The chain couples TRBV6-5 to TRBJ2-2, with 11 positions matching TRBD2. V lost 7 bases, J lost 1 base, and 5 bases stayed unmatched. CDR1 is MNHEY, CDR2 SVGAGI, per germline. The CDR3 covers 16 residues. For the CDR3, the DNA is TGTGCCAGCATTGATAGCGGGAGGGTGAACACCGGGGAGCTGTTTTTT. Translation gives CASIDSGRVNTGELFF.

This clonotype was counted at least ten times. The chain joins TRBV7-2 to TRBJ2-1, with TRBD2 identical over 7 bases. J was trimmed by 4 bases and V by 2 bases; bases with no gene match: 5. CDR1 SGHTA and CDR2 FQGNSA come from the germline V gene. This CDR3 is built from 15 residues. The CDR3 coding sequence is TGTGCCAGCAGCTTATGGGGGGGAGGATACAATGAGCAGTTCTTC. It translates to CASSLWGGGYNEQFF.

At least ten counts were recorded for this clonotype. The CDR3 coding sequence is TGTGCTAGTGGTCGGACAGGGGCCCCTGGCTACACCTTC. This gives the protein CASGRTGAPGYTF. The J gene is TRBJ1-2, the V gene TRBV12-5, with 9 bases identical to TRBD1. Germline CDR1 reads LGHNT; CDR2 reads FRNRAP. The CDR3 extends over 13 amino acids. V lost 5 bases, J lost 7 bases, and 5 bases stayed unmatched.

This clonotype was detected ten times or more. The chain employs TRBV7-9 and TRBJ2-3; TRBD2 is a possible D gene (6 bases). The CDR3 consists of 14 residues. Trimming removed 0 bases from V and 6 bases from J, with 10 bases in between. Germline V gene sequence: CDR1 SEHNR, CDR2 FQNEAQ (reference sequence). The CDR3 bases are TGTGCCAGCAGCTTAGCCGGGAGTGCGGATACGCAGTATTTT. As protein: CASSLAGSADTQYF.

Only a few counts were recorded for this clonotype. The V and J genes are TRBV27 and TRBJ2-7; D tentatively reads TRBD1 or TRBD2 (5 bases each). Germline V gives CDR1 MNHEY, CDR2 SMNVEV (reference sequence). V was pared by 6 bases and J by 1 base, with 10 bases between. This CDR3 contains 13 residues. The CDR3 is CASRSEGSYEQYV. The CDR3 bases are TGTGCCAGCAGATCCGAGGGGTCCTACGAGCAGTACGTC.

This clonotype was recorded many times. The rearrangement uses TRBV18 and TRBJ1-1; 10 nucleotides align to TRBD1. Trimming removed 2 bases from V and 4 bases from J; junction bases left unmatched: 4. The CDR3 is made up of 15 amino acids. The germline V gene encodes CDR1 KGHSH and CDR2 LQKENI. The CDR3 DNA reads TGTGCCAGCTCACCAGACAGGGGGCGACGCACTGAAGCTTTCTTT. This gives the protein CASSPDRGRRTEAFF.